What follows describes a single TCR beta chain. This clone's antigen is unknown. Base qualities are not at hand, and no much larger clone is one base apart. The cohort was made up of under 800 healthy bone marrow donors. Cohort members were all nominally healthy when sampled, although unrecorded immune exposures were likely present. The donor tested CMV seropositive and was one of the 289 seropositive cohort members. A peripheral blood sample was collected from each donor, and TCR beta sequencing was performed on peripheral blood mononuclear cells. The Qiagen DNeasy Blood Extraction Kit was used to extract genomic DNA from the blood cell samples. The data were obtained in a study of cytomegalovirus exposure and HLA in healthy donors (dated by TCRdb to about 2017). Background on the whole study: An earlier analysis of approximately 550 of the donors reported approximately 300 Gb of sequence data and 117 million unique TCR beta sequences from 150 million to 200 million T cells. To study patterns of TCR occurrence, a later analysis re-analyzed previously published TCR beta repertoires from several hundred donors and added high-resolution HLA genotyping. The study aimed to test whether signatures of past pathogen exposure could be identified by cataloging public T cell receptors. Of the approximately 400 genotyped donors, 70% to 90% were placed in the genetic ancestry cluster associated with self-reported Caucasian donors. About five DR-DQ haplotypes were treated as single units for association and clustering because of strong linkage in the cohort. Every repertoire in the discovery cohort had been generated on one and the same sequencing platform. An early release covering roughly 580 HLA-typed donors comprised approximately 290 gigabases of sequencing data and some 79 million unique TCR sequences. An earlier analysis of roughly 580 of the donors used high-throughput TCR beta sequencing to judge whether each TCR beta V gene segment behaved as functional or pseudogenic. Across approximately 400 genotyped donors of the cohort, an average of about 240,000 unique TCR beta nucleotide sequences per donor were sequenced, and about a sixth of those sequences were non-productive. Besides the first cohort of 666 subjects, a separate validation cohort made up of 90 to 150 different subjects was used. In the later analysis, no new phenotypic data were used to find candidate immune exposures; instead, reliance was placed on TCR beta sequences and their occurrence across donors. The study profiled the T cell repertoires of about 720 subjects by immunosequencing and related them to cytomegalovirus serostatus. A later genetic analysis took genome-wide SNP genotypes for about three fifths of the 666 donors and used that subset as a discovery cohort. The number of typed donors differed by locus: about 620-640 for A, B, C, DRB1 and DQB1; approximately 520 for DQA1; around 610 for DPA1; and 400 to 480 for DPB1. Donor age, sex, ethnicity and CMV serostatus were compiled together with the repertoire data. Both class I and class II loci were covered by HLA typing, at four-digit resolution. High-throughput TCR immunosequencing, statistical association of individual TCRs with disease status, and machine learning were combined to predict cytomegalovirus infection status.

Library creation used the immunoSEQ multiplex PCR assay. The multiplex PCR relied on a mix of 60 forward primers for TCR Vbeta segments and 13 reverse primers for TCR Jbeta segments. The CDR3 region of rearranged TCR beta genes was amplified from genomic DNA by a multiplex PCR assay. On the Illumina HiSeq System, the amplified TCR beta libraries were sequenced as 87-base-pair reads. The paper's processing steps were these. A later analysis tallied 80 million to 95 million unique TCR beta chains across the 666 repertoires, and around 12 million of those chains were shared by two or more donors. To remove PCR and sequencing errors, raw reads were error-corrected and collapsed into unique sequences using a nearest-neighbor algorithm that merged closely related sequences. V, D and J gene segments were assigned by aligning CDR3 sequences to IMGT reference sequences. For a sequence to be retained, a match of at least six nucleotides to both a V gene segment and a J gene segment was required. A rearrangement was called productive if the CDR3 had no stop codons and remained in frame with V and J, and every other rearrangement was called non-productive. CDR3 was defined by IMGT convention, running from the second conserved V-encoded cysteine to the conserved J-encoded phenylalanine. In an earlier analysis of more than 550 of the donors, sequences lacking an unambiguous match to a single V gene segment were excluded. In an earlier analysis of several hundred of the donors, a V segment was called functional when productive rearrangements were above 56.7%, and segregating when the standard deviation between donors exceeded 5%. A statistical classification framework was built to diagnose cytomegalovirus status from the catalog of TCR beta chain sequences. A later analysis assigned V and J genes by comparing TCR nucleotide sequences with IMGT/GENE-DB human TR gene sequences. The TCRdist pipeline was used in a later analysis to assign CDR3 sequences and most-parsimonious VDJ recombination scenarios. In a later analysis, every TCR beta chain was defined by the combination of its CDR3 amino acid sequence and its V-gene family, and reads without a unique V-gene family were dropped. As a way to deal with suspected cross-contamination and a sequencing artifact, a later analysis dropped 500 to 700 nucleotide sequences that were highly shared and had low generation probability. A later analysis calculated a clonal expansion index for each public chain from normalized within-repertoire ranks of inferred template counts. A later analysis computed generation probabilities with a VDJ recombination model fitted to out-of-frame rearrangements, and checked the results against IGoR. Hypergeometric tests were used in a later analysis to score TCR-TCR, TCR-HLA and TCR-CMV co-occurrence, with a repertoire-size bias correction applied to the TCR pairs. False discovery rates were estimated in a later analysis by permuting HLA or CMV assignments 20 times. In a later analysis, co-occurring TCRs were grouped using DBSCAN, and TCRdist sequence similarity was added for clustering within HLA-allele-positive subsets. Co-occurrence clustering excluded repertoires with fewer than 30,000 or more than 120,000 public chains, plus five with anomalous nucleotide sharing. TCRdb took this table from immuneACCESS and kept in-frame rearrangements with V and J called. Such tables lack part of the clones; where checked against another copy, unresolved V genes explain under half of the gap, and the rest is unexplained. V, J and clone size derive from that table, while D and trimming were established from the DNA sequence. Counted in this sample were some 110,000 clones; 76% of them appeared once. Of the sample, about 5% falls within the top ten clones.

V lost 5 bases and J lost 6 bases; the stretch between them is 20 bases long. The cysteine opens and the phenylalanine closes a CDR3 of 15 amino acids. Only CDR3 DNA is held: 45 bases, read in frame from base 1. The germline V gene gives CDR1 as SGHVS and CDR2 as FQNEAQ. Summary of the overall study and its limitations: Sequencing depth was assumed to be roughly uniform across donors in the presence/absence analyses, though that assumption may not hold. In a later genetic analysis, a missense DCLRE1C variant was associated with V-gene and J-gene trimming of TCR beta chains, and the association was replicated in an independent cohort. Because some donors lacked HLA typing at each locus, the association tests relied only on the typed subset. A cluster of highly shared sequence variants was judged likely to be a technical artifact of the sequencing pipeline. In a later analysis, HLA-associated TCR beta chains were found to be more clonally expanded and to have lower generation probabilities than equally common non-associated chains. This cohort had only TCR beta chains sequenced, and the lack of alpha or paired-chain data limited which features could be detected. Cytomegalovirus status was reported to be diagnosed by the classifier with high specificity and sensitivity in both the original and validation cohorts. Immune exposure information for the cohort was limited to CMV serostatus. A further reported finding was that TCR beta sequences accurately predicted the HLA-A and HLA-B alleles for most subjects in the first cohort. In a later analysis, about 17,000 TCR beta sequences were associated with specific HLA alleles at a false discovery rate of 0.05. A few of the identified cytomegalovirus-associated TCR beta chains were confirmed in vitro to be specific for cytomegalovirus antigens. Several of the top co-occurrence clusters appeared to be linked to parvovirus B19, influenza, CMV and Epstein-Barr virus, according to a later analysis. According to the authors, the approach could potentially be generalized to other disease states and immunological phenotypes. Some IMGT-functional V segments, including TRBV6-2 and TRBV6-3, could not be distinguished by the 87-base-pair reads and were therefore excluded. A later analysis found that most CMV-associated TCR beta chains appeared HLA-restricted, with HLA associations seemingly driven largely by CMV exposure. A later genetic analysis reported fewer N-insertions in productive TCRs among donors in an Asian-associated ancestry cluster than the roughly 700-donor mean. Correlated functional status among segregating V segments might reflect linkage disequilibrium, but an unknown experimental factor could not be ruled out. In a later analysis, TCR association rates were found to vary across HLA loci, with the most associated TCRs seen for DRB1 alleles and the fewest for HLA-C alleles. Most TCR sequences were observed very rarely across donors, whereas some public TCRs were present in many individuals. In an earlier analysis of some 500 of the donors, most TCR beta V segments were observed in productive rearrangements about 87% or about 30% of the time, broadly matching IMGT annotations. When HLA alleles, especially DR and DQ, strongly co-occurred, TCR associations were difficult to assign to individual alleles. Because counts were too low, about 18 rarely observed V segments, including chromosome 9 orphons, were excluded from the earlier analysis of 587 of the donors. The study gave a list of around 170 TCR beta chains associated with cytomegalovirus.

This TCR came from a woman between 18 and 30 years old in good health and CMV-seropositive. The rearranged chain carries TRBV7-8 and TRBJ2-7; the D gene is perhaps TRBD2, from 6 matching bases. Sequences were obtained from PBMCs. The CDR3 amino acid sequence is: CASSLTGVGVSEQYF. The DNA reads TGTGCCAGCAGCCTAACGGGGGTTGGGGTTTCCGAGCAGTACTTC.